The TCR beta chain described here comes from a study of blood T cells in healthy people across ages. A J-beta primer mix and a sample-barcoded 5' primer were used in a second PCR of roughly 7 to 12 cycles. MiXCR, run by TCRdb on the 5' RACE reads, gives a single entry per CDR3 protein. This table holds roughly 1.5 million distinct CDR3 sequences, 35% to 45% found once. The table lists this clonotype with a few counts. The CDR3 is made up of 14 amino acids. Trimming cost V 11 bases and J 2 bases; bases outside gene matches: 9. CDR1 is ENHRY, CDR2 SYGVKD, per germline. All donors came from Russia, were Caucasian and healthy, and spanned ages about 6 to 100.

Input material: blood. This clonotype was sampled from a woman aged 18-29 years in good health. The chain employs TRBV10-3 and TRBJ1-1; 9 bases line up with TRBD1. The CDR3 coding sequence is TGTGCCGCCTCCGGGACAGGGCTAAACACTGAAGCTTTCTTT. Protein product: CAASGTGLNTEAFF.